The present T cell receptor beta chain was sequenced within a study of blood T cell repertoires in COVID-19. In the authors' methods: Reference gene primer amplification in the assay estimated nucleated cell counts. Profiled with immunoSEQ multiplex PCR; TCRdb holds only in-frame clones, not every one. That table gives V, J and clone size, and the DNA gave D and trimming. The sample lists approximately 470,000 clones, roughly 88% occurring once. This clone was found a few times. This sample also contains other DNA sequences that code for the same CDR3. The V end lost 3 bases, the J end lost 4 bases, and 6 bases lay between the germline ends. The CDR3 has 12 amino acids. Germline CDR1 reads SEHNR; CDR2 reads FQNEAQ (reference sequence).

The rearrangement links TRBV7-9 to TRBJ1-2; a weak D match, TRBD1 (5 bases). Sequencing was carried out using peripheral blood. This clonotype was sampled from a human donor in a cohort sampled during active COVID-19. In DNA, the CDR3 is TGTGCCAGCAGCTTGGACACCTATGGCTACACCTTC. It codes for CASSLDTYGYTF.